This TCR beta chain derives from a study of tumor-infiltrating lymphocytes in primary liver carcinoma. This clonotype was found many times. Its antigen is unidentified. Overall study results and limits: Significantly larger top-250-clone fractions were found in tumors than in blood (p = 0.039).

Unsorted bulk tissue (roughly 19-30 mg) underwent RNA and DNA co-extraction. The researchers produced TCR beta cDNA from around 0.5 ug total RNA with a constant-region primer. The TCR beta library was amplified through three nested multiplex PCR rounds in a modified ARM-PCR procedure. TRBV1-TRBV30 forward primers paired with a C-beta reverse primer were used in the first two PCR rounds, which ran roughly 9 cycles each. A single record per CDR3 protein comes from TCRdb applying MiXCR to the multiplex PCR reads. The table shows some 94,000 distinct CDR3 sequences, with around 63% occurring only once. The CDR3 consists of 14 residues. Trimming left V 3 bases short and J 4 bases short, with 10 bases between. CDR1 WNHNN and CDR2 SYGVQD come from the germline V gene (reference sequence).

Sequenced sample: liver tumor tissue from sampling region 5. The subset here: tumor region T5, tumor centre. J is TRBJ2-1 and V is TRBV10-1; D gene ambiguous. The sequence was collected from a woman aged 55-69 years with primary liver carcinoma and hepatitis B virus infection. The CDR3 sequence: CASSEGRKYNEQFF. In DNA, the CDR3 is TGCGCCAGCAGTGAAGGCAGGAAATACAATGAGCAGTTCTTC.